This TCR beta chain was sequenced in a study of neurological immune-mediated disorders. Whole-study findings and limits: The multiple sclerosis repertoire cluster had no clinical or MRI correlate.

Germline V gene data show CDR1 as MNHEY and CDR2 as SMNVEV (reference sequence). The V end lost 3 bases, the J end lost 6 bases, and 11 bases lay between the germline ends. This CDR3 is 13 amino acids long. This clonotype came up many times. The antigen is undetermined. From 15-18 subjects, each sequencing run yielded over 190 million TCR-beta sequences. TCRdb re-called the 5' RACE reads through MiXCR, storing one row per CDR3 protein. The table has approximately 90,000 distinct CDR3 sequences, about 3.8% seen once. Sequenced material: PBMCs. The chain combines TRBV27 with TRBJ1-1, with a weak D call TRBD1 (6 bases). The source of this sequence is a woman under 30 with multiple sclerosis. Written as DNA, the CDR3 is TGTGCCAGCAGTTTCCACAGGGCCGCTGAAGCTTTCTTT. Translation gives CASSFHRAAEAFF.